The 30 T cell receptor beta chains in this list originate from one sample, sequenced in a study of blood T cell repertoires in COVID-19. TCRdb keeps only in-frame clones here, not all; method: immunoSEQ multiplex PCR. Of under 250,000 clones in the sample, about 78% were seen once. Sequenced: peripheral blood. The receptors here all came from a woman in her seventies with acute or convalescent COVID-19.

The chain links TRBV9 to TRBJ1-3; D gene ambiguous. CDR1 is SGDLS and CDR2 is YYNGEE in the germline V gene. The CDR3 covers 15 residues. V shed 5 bases and J shed 0 bases, with 12 bases lying between them. CDR3 sequence: CASRLGESSGNTIYF. CDR3 nucleotide sequence: TGTGCCAGCAGACTCGGGGAGAGCTCTGGAAACACCATATATTTT.

This sequence joins TRBV7-8 and TRBJ2-7, with 7 bases fitting TRBD2. This CDR3 contains 14 residues. V lost 3 bases to trimming and J lost 0 bases; unmatched junction nucleotides: 2. Per germline, CDR1 SGHVS and CDR2 FQNEAQ. CDR3 protein: CASSLSGASYEQYV. CDR3 DNA sequence: TGTGCCAGCAGCTTGAGCGGGGCCTCCTACGAGCAGTACGTC.

The chain joins TRBV5-1 to TRBJ2-1; D is uncertain. V was clipped by 0 bases and J by 7 bases, with 11 bases between them. Germline CDR1 reads SGHRS; CDR2 reads YFSETQ. The CDR3 is 14 residues long. CDR3 sequence (DNA): TGCGCCAGCAGCTTGGCGTCTATCACTAATGAGCAGTTCTTC. It specifies CASSLASITNEQFF.

CDR3 loop: CSGSGDRGLDTQYF. The CDR3 DNA reads TGCAGCGGGTCCGGGGACAGGGGATTGGATACGCAGTATTTT. The chain links TRBV29-1 to TRBJ2-3; 10 nucleotides agree with TRBD1. Germline V gene lookup returns CDR1 SQVTM and CDR2 ANQGSEA. V shed 7 bases and J 6 bases; nucleotides not matched to a gene: 10. This CDR3 spans 14 amino acids.

This chain links TRBV7-8 with TRBJ2-1; D might be TRBD2 (6 bases). There are 17 residues in the CDR3. V was cut by 4 bases and J by 2 bases, with 18 bases left in between. The germline gives CDR1 SGHVS, CDR2 FQNEAQ. CDR3 coding DNA: TGTGCCAGCAGCTATTTCGGGACTCAACTAGCCTACAATGAGCAGTTCTTC. Encoded protein: CASSYFGTQLAYNEQFF. Looking up the rest from reference TRBV7-8 and TRBJ2-1 gives the full variable domain: GAGVSQSPRYKVAKRGQDVALRCDPISGHVSLFWYQQALGQGPEFLTYFQNEAQLDKSGLPSDRFFAERPEGSVSTLKIQRTQQEDSAVYLCASSYFGTQLAYNEQFFGPGTRLTVL.

The chain couples TRBV7-9 to TRBJ2-6; 8 bases are a match to TRBD1. V was pared by 5 bases and J by 2 bases, with 2 bases of the junction left unmatched. Germline loops: CDR1 SEHNR, CDR2 FQNEAQ (reference sequence). The CDR3 loop spans 15 amino acids. CDR3 sequence (DNA): TGTGCCAGCAGCCGACAGGGGCCTGGGGCCAACGTCCTGACTTTC. Amino acid sequence: CASSRQGPGANVLTF.

This chain connects TRBV19 to TRBJ2-5, with TRBD1 identical over 8 bases. The CDR3 runs to 16 residues. The germline CDR1 and CDR2 sequences are LNHDA and SQIVND (reference sequence). Trimming cost V 5 bases and J 1 base; bases outside gene matches: 9. CDR3 DNA sequence: TGTGCCAGTAGTGAAAGGACAGGGCGATTCCAAGAGACCCAGTACTTC. Its translation is CASSERTGRFQETQYF.

A note on this clone: In the same sample, other DNA sequences code for this CDR3. The chain couples TRBV7-3 to TRBJ2-5; possibly TRBD1 for D (6 bases). CDR1 and CDR2 from the germline V gene are SGHTA and FQGTGA. The CDR3 consists of 14 residues. Deletions cut 0 bases from V and 5 bases from J, with 10 bases between. The CDR3 reads CASSLTGGGETQYF. CDR3 nucleotides: TGTGCCAGCAGCTTAACTGGGGGCGGGGAGACCCAGTACTTC.

This chain connects TRBV28 to TRBJ1-1; 8 positions match TRBD1. Germline trimming cut 6 bases from V and 6 bases from J; bases unmatched to any gene: 6. The CDR3 covers 13 residues. CDR1 and CDR2 (germline): MDHEN, SYDVKM. The CDR3 protein is CASSSGGRAEAFF. CDR3 nucleotides: TGTGCCAGCAGCTCAGGGGGCAGGGCTGAAGCTTTCTTT.

The V gene is TRBV3-1 (or the pseudogene TRBV3-2), the J gene TRBJ2-7; 7 bases agree with TRBD1. From germline, CDR1 is LGHDT and CDR2 YNNKEL (reference sequence). CDR3 length: 14 amino acids. Unmatched junction bases numbered 14, after V lost 5 bases and J lost 10 bases. CDR3 sequence (DNA): TGTGCCAGCAGCGCAGCCGGGACAGACCGTATACAGTACGTC. Protein product: CASSAAGTDRIQYV.

V is TRBV12-3 or TRBV12-4 and J is TRBJ2-7; 8 nucleotides align to TRBD1. V was clipped by 6 bases and J by 4 bases; unmatched bases: 5. This CDR3 spans 13 amino acids. DNA for the CDR3: TGTGCCAGCAGGGCAGGGGGCGGATACGAGCAGTACTTC. Its translation: CASRAGGGYEQYF.

This clone was detected only a few times. This sequence joins TRBV7-9 and TRBJ1-1, with a weak D call TRBD1 (5 bases). Germline V lookup: CDR1 SEHNR, CDR2 FQNEAQ (reference sequence). This CDR3 has 14 amino acids. Between the trimmed V and J ends, which lost 5 bases and 6 bases, there was a span of 16 bases. The CDR3 here is CASSPLVGGAEAFF. The CDR3 nucleotides are TGTGCCAGCAGCCCATTGGTCGGGGGGGCTGAAGCTTTCTTT.

V and J are TRBV19 and TRBJ2-5; 9 bases map to TRBD1. Germline trimming cut 3 bases from V and 5 bases from J; bases unmatched to any gene: 7. This CDR3 has 15 residues. Germline V CDR1 and CDR2: LNHDA, SQIVND (reference sequence). The CDR3 DNA follows: TGTGCCAGTAGTATTGGGGGACAGGGCGGGGAGACCCAGTACTTC. Amino acids: CASSIGGQGGETQYF.

The chain couples TRBV25-1 to TRBJ2-3; 8 bases align to TRBD1. Germline V lookup: CDR1 MGHDK, CDR2 SYGVNS. V lost 7 bases, J lost 3 bases, and 6 bases stayed unmatched. The CDR3 covers 14 residues. CDR3 sequence: CASTGQGPTDTQYF. DNA for the CDR3: TGTGCCAGCACTGGACAGGGACCTACAGATACGCAGTATTTT.

The chain's CDR3 is CASSLEPAGGSETQYF. CDR3 DNA: TGCGCCAGCAGCTTGGAGCCAGCGGGGGGCTCTGAGACCCAGTACTTC. The chain is built from TRBV5-1 and TRBJ2-5; 9 bases map to TRBD2. CDR1 and CDR2 from the germline V gene are SGHRS and YFSETQ. Trimming removed 0 bases from V and 5 bases from J; junction bases left unmatched: 8. The CDR3 extends over 16 amino acids.

V and J are TRBV6-5 and TRBJ2-7, with D unresolved. Trimming pared 6 bases from V and 2 bases from J, leaving 17 bases between. This CDR3 contains 15 residues. In germline, CDR1 is MNHEY, CDR2 SVGAGI. CDR3 DNA sequence: TGTGCCAGCAGGGGCAAATCAGTTCCTCCCTACGAGCAGTACTTC. It is translated as CASRGKSVPPYEQYF.

This sequence joins TRBV7-8 and TRBJ2-1; 7 positions agree with TRBD2. CDR1 and CDR2 from the germline V gene are SGHVS and FQNEAQ. V was clipped by 1 base and J by 8 bases; unmatched bases: 5. This CDR3 spans 14 amino acids. CDR3 DNA sequence: TGTGCCAGCAGCTTAGGGGAGGGCCTTTATGAGCAGTTCTTC. It codes for CASSLGEGLYEQFF. Full variable domain (outside the CDR3, taken from reference TRBV7-8 and TRBJ2-1): GAGVSQSPRYKVAKRGQDVALRCDPISGHVSLFWYQQALGQGPEFLTYFQNEAQLDKSGLPSDRFFAERPEGSVSTLKIQRTQQEDSAVYLCASSLGEGLYEQFFGPGTRLTVL.

The chain joins TRBV5-1 to TRBJ1-2; D not certain. With 4 bases removed from V and 3 bases from J, the gap between germline ends came to 10 bases. The CDR3 loop spans 13 amino acids. From germline, CDR1 is SGHRS and CDR2 YFSETQ. This CDR3 is CASSRASDYGYTF. The CDR3 coding sequence is TGCGCCAGCAGCCGAGCATCCGACTATGGCTACACCTTC.

The CDR3, as DNA: TGTGCCTGGAGCGGGGACAGCTACTATGGCTACACCTTC. Its protein is CAWSGDSYYGYTF. The V gene is TRBV30, the J gene TRBJ1-2; 7 positions agree with TRBD1. V dropped 3 bases and J dropped 3; count of bases not matched to a gene: 4. In germline, CDR1 is GTSNPN, CDR2 SVGIG (reference sequence). The CDR3 is made up of 13 amino acids.

This clone appeared once. The V and J genes are TRBV21-1 and TRBJ1-4. TRBV21-1 is labeled a pseudogene. This CDR3 region has 15 residues. For the CDR3, the DNA is TGTGCCAGCAGCAAAGCTCGGGGGTACGGTGAAAAACTGTTTTTT. Protein sequence: CASSKARGYGEKLFF.

This chain uses TRBV5-1 with TRBJ1-6; D ambiguous. V lost 4 bases to trimming and J lost 8 bases, with 16 bases between them. CDR1 is SGHRS, CDR2 YFSETQ, per germline. The CDR3 is made up of 15 amino acids. The DNA of the CDR3 is TGCGCCAGCAGCCTTGAGGGATCGAAGGATTCACCCCTCCACTTT. This encodes CASSLEGSKDSPLHF.

On this clone: Other DNA sequences in this specimen translate into the identical CDR3. The chain recombines TRBV9 with TRBJ1-3; D ambiguous. The CDR3 is 13 amino acids. Germline V gene data show CDR1 as SGDLS and CDR2 as YYNGEE. V lost 0 bases to trimming and J lost 4 bases, with 5 bases between them. In DNA, the CDR3 is TGTGCCAGCAGCGTAGGCGGAGGAAACACCATATATTTT. Protein sequence: CASSVGGGNTIYF.

The rearrangement links TRBV10-3 to TRBJ2-7; 8 bases align to TRBD1. Germline loops: CDR1 ENHRY, CDR2 SYGVKD. CDR3 length: 13 amino acids. Trimming took 8 bases from V and 7 from J; bases not matched to a gene: 10. The CDR3 DNA reads as TGTGCCATCGCTCGCCAGGGGGCTAAGGAGCAGTACTTC. This gives the protein CAIARQGAKEQYF.

The chain has TRBV27 and TRBJ2-7, with D perhaps matching TRBD2 (5 bases). The CDR3 runs 13 residues. The V gene lost 4 bases and the J gene lost 2 bases, with 9 bases spanning the gap. Looked up from germline, CDR1 is MNHEY and CDR2 is SMNVEV (reference sequence). The CDR3, as DNA: TGTGCCAGCAGTTCCGGACTTACCTACGAGCAGTACTTC. Encoded protein: CASSSGLTYEQYF.

The V and J genes are TRBV7-2 and TRBJ1-5; D uncertain. From germline, CDR1 is SGHTA and CDR2 FQGNSA. V gave up 5 bases and J gave up 3 bases, with 11 bases separating them. This CDR3 is built from 14 residues. CDR3: CASSHNSFNQPQHF. As DNA, the CDR3 is TGTGCCAGCAGCCACAACAGTTTCAATCAGCCCCAGCATTTT.

This chain connects TRBV19 to TRBJ2-7, with a tentative D call TRBD1 (6 bases). Germline V gene data show CDR1 as LNHDA and CDR2 as SQIVND (reference sequence). V lost 0 bases to trimming and J lost 8 bases, with 17 bases between them. CDR3 length equals 15 residues. The CDR3 DNA reads as TGTGCCAGTAGTATAGACGGGCGTTTTGGGGACAAGCAGTACTTC. It encodes CASSIDGRFGDKQYF.

This clone was counted a single time. This sequence joins TRBV21-1 and TRBJ1-2; the tabulated D call, TRBD1, remains unverified against the DNA. TRBV21-1 is annotated as a pseudogene. This CDR3 has 14 amino acids. The CDR3 DNA reads TGTGCCAGCTCTGCATCACAGGGCAACTATGGCTACACCTTC. This translates into CASSASQGNYGYTF.

V gene TRBV2 combines with J gene TRBJ1-1; D is unclear. CDR1 SNHLY and CDR2 FYNNEI come from the germline V gene. Between the trimmed V and J ends, which lost 2 bases and 2 bases, there was a span of 6 bases. The CDR3 spans 13 residues. The CDR3 loop is CASSELSNTEAFF. CDR3 sequence (DNA): TGTGCCAGCAGTGAACTCTCTAACACTGAAGCTTTCTTT.

The rearrangement uses TRBV7-9 and TRBJ2-3; 7 bases are a match to TRBD1. Germline CDR1 is SEHNR and CDR2 is FQNEAQ (reference sequence). CDR3 length: 15 residues. J lost 0 bases, V lost 5 bases, and 5 bases had no gene match. Written as DNA, the CDR3 is TGTGCCAGCAGCCCACAGGGGACCAGCACAGATACGCAGTATTTT. It translates to CASSPQGTSTDTQYF.

The CDR3 spells CASSLGTGVSSGANVLTF. The CDR3 DNA follows: TGTGCCAGCAGTTTAGGGACAGGGGTCTCCTCTGGGGCCAACGTCCTGACTTTC. The V call is TRBV27, the J call TRBJ2-6; 10 positions match TRBD1. The CDR3 has 18 residues. V gave up 2 bases and J gave up 0 bases; unmatched junction bases: 4. The germline gives CDR1 MNHEY, CDR2 SMNVEV (reference sequence).